The entry that follows covers one T cell receptor (beta chain) sequence. Its antigen remains unidentified. The CDR3 is 13 residues long. Germline V lookup: CDR1 SGHKS, CDR2 YYEKEE (reference sequence). V lost 4 bases, J lost 3 bases, and 11 bases lay in between. Diagnoses were established using clinical symptoms, serum thyroxine and TRAb, thyroid ultrasound and orbital computed tomography. The TCR beta CDR3 regions underwent amplification using RNA transcripts as the source. HTBI primers were the set used in a first-round RT-PCR of the TCR CDR3. TCRdb fed the multiplex PCR reads into MiXCR, producing one record per CDR3 protein. The table has 500,000 to 650,000 distinct CDR3 sequences, 15% to 20% seen once; the top ten hold about 45%. The source of the sample is a study of T cells in Graves' hyperthyroidism and ophthalmopathy. Overall study context: Before any treatment, at initial diagnosis, peripheral blood was collected. Study results and limitations: The majority of expanded thyroid clonotypes above 0.001 also appeared in blood.

The rearrangement joins TRBV5-5 to TRBJ2-7; perhaps TRBD1 as D (5 bases). The sequenced sample was blood. The TCR was taken from a man between 40 and 49 years old with Graves' ophthalmopathy. The CDR3 spells CASSMTEYYEQYF. In DNA, the CDR3 is TGTGCCAGCAGCATGACAGAATACTACGAGCAGTACTTC.